Each of the 27 T cell receptor beta chains below was sequenced from the same sample in a study of OX40 agonist ivuxolimab in advanced cancers. The table came from immunoSEQ multiplex PCR; TCRdb's copy has only in-frame clones and leaves some out. Here the sample spans approximately 98,000 clones, approximately 90% being singletons. The sample consisted of CD4+ or CD8+ T cells sorted from blood, taken in a trial of the OX40 agonist ivuxolimab. These receptors came from an adult with an advanced solid tumor such as melanoma, head and neck, liver or kidney cancer.

The chain recombines TRBV18 with TRBJ2-2, with D unresolved. The CDR3 contains 14 residues. Germline V gives CDR1 KGHSH, CDR2 LQKENI. Between the trimmed V and J ends, which lost 0 bases and 4 bases, there was a span of 6 bases. Here the CDR3 reads CASSPPAGTGELFF. CDR3 sequence (DNA): TGTGCCAGCTCACCACCGGCCGGCACCGGGGAGCTGTTTTTT.

The rearrangement uses TRBV5-1 and TRBJ2-2; 14 positions match TRBD2. The J segment lost 5 bases and the V segment lost 4 bases, leaving 4 bases of the junction unmatched. This CDR3 is 16 amino acids long. Germline loops: CDR1 SGHRS, CDR2 YFSETQ. For the CDR3, the DNA is TGCGCCAGCAGCCCTGGACTAGCGGGAGGTACCGGGGAGCTGTTTTTT. Its translation is CASSPGLAGGTGELFF.

This clone was counted once. V usage is TRBV29-1 and J usage is TRBJ2-5; tentative D call: TRBD1 (6 bases). The J call could be wrong; TRBJ2-7 is a better fit for the DNA end. The CDR3 runs 14 residues. Germline V lookup: CDR1 SQVTM, CDR2 ANQGSEA. This CDR3 is CSARSDSSTYEQYF. CDR3 DNA sequence: TGCAGCGCCAGGTCGGACAGTTCTACCTACGAGCAGTACTTC.

A single count supports this clone. The gene calls are TRBV18 and TRBJ1-2; no clear D. Germline V gene sequence: CDR1 KGHSH, CDR2 LQKENI. CDR3 size: 17 residues. V was trimmed by 2 bases and J by 6 bases, leaving 22 bases between them. The CDR3 nucleotides are TGTGCCAGCTCACCAGCCGGGAGGTTAGGTCAGGCGAATGGCTACACCTTC. It yields the protein CASSPAGRLGQANGYTF.

The chain carries TRBV29-1 and TRBJ2-2, with D uncertain. Germline CDR1 is SQVTM and CDR2 is ANQGSEA. Trimming pared 5 bases from V and 1 base from J, leaving 11 bases between. The CDR3 sequence is 14 residues long. The DNA for the CDR3 is TGCAGCGTTCCGGGCACACTGAACACCGGGGAGCTGTTTTTT. This translates into CSVPGTLNTGELFF.

This sequence joins TRBV19 and TRBJ1-2; D gene uncertain. Germline CDR1 is LNHDA and CDR2 is SQIVND (reference sequence). The V end was cut by 6 bases, the J end by 4 bases, with 15 bases between. The CDR3 length is 14 residues. The CDR3 is CASSLTAGGYGYTF. The CDR3 coding sequence is TGTGCCAGTAGCCTAACCGCGGGCGGCTATGGCTACACCTTC.

V and J are TRBV5-1 and TRBJ2-1; 7 bases are a match to TRBD1. With 4 bases clipped from V and 12 bases from J, the junction kept 10 bases outside the gene matches. The CDR3 sequence is 13 residues long. The germline CDR1 and CDR2 sequences are SGHRS and YFSETQ. Written as DNA, the CDR3 is TGCGCCAGCAGCCAGGACAGGACAGAGGCGCAGTTCTTC. This translates into CASSQDRTEAQFF.

This clone was recorded once. The rearrangement joins TRBV29-1 to TRBJ1-2; no reliable D call. Germline lookup yields CDR1 SQVTM and CDR2 ANQGSEA. The V gene lost 4 bases and the J gene lost 5 bases, with 14 bases spanning the gap. The CDR3 is 13 residues long. This CDR3 reads CSVVPDASYGYTF. For the CDR3, the DNA is TGCAGCGTTGTCCCGGATGCCTCGTATGGCTACACCTTC.

The chain couples TRBV18 to TRBJ2-5; possibly TRBD1 for D (5 bases). Germline values: CDR1 KGHSH, CDR2 LQKENI. Trimming pared 1 base from V and 0 bases from J, leaving 6 bases between. The CDR3 spans 14 residues. The CDR3 sequence is CASSPQGYQETQYF. The CDR3 DNA reads as TGTGCCAGCTCACCACAGGGGTACCAAGAGACCCAGTACTTC.

CDR3 in amino acids: CASSIPGTGGRGETQYF. Written as DNA, the CDR3 is TGTGCCAGTAGTATCCCGGGGACAGGGGGCAGGGGAGAGACCCAGTACTTC. The V and J genes are TRBV19 and TRBJ2-5, with 12 bases aligning to TRBD1. This CDR3 contains 17 residues. V lost 3 bases and J lost 4; bases outside the gene matches: 9. CDR1 LNHDA and CDR2 SQIVND come from the germline V gene (reference sequence).

J is TRBJ2-5 and V is TRBV19; tentatively, D is TRBD1 or TRBD2 (5 bases each). The ends were cut back, 5 bases at V and 5 bases at J, with 15 bases in the middle. The CDR3 has 14 residues. In germline, CDR1 is LNHDA, CDR2 SQIVND (reference sequence). CDR3 in DNA: TGTGCCAGTAGTCCCGCCGCCGGGGCCGAGACCCAGTACTTC. It yields the protein CASSPAAGAETQYF.

The V and J genes are TRBV7-8 and TRBJ2-1, with 7 nucleotides matching TRBD2. The germline V gene has CDR1 SGHVS and CDR2 FQNEAQ. The CDR3 has 16 residues. J lost 2 bases, V lost 4 bases, and 8 bases had no gene match. CDR3 protein: CASSSYAGVTYNEQFF. CDR3 DNA: TGTGCCAGCAGCTCCTACGCGGGAGTAACCTACAATGAGCAGTTCTTC.

The chain has TRBV5-4 and TRBJ2-3, with 9 bases fitting TRBD1. V shed 4 bases, J shed 3 bases, and the junction held 6 bases outside the gene matches. The CDR3 is 15 residues long. Germline V lookup: CDR1 SGHNT, CDR2 YYREEE (reference sequence). CDR3 sequence reads: CASSLQGAKTDTQYF. In DNA, the CDR3 is TGTGCCAGCAGCCTACAGGGGGCGAAGACAGATACGCAGTATTTT.

The chain uses TRBV27 and TRBJ2-2, with D hard to call. CDR3 length: 16 amino acids. Germline V gene sequence: CDR1 MNHEY, CDR2 SMNVEV (reference sequence). The V gene lost 10 bases and the J gene lost 0 bases, with 18 bases spanning the gap. DNA for the CDR3: TGTGCCAACCCATCCCTTTTGATGGCGAACACCGGGGAGCTGTTTTTT. It yields the protein CANPSLLMANTGELFF.

The chain has TRBV2 and TRBJ1-1, with D tentatively TRBD1 (6 bases). Germline CDR1 and CDR2: SNHLY and FYNNEI. The V end was cut by 3 bases, the J end by 0 bases, with 11 bases between. CDR3 length equals 15 residues. DNA for the CDR3: TGTGCCAGCAGTGAGGGGGGCGGCATGAACACTGAAGCTTTCTTT. This translates into CASSEGGGMNTEAFF.

This clone is a singleton in its sample. The gene calls are TRBV14 and TRBJ2-3, with 8 bases matching TRBD2. This CDR3 has 17 amino acids. The V gene end was trimmed by 2 bases and the J gene end by 0 bases; junction bases not matched to a gene: 7. Germline CDR1 and CDR2: SGHDN and FVKESK. The CDR3 DNA sequence: TGTGCCAGCAGCCAAACCGGTAGCGGGGCTAGCACAGATACGCAGTATTTT. Translating gives CASSQTGSGASTDTQYF. Full variable domain (missing parts from reference TRBV14 and TRBJ2-3): EAGVTQFPSHSVIEKGQTVTLRCDPISGHDNLYWYRRVMGKEIKFLLHFVKESKQDESGMPNNRFLAERTGGTYSTLKVQPAELEDSGVYFCASSQTGSGASTDTQYFGPGTRLTVL.

The genes are TRBV7-9 and TRBJ1-1, with 8 nucleotides matching TRBD1. V trimming: 5 bases; J trimming: 0 bases; junction bases outside the gene matches: 14. The CDR3 has 18 amino acids. CDR1 is SEHNR, CDR2 FQNEAQ, per germline (reference sequence). The CDR3 here is CASSILQGATWMNTEAFF. The CDR3 region has the DNA TGTGCCAGCAGCATTTTGCAGGGGGCCACATGGATGAACACTGAAGCTTTCTTT.

The CDR3 sequence: CASSPDLAGGLYEQYF. DNA of the CDR3: TGCGCCAGCAGCCCGGACCTAGCGGGGGGGCTGTACGAGCAGTACTTC. The rearrangement joins TRBV5-1 to TRBJ2-7; 12 bases align to TRBD2. With 4 bases clipped from V and 4 bases from J, the junction kept 9 bases outside the gene matches. The germline V gene encodes CDR1 SGHRS and CDR2 YFSETQ. There are 16 residues in the CDR3.

V and J are TRBV19 and TRBJ1-5, with D perhaps matching TRBD1 (5 bases). This CDR3 is 15 amino acids long. V lost 6 bases, J lost 1 base, and 13 bases lay in between. CDR1 and CDR2 from the germline V gene are LNHDA and SQIVND (reference sequence). The CDR3 nucleotides read TGTGCCAGTAGGGCCTGGGGGGGGAGCAATCAGCCCCAGCATTTT. This sequence encodes CASRAWGGSNQPQHF.

This clone has just a few counts. The chain employs TRBV4-1 and TRBJ1-1; no clear D. Germline V gives CDR1 MGHRA, CDR2 YSYEKL. The CDR3 consists of 14 residues. Trimming cost V 2 bases and J 2 bases, with 9 bases left between them. In nucleotides, the CDR3 is TGCGCCAGCAGCCAACAGGAGCTTAACACTGAAGCTTTCTTT. Its protein product is CASSQQELNTEAFF.

The chain employs TRBV11-2 and TRBJ2-7, with TRBD2 as a possible D gene (6 bases). Germline-derived CDR1 and CDR2 are SGHAT and FQNNGV. This CDR3 region has 15 residues. Deletions cut 1 base from V and 6 bases from J, with 16 bases between. For the CDR3, the DNA is TGTGCCAGCAGCTTAGGCGGACTACCGACCGCCGAGCAGTACTTC. Protein: CASSLGGLPTAEQYF.

In the case of this clone: At one of its ends the junction is not consistent with the germline gene, which may arise from a read error. The chain links TRBV7-7 to TRBJ2-1; 8 bases line up with TRBD2. This CDR3 spans 15 amino acids. Germline values: CDR1 SSHAT, CDR2 FNYEAQ (reference sequence). CDR3 sequence: CASSLGGRPYNEQFF. In DNA, the CDR3 is TGTGCTAGCAGCTTAGGCGGGAGGCCCTACAATGAGCAGTTCTTC.

The chain links TRBV7-2 to TRBJ1-1, with D uncertain. With 2 bases removed from V and 8 bases from J, the gap between germline ends came to 12 bases. There are 13 residues in the CDR3. CDR1 is SGHTA, CDR2 FQGNSA, per germline. The CDR3 protein is CASSLSQTREAFF. Written as DNA, the CDR3 is TGTGCCAGCAGCTTATCACAGACGAGAGAAGCTTTCTTT.

This chain connects TRBV5-8 to TRBJ2-6; 9 bases align to TRBD1. V shed 4 bases and J 9 bases; nucleotides not matched to a gene: 11. Germline assignment: CDR1 SGHTS and CDR2 YDEGEE. This CDR3 is 16 amino acids long. DNA for the CDR3: TGTGCCAGCAGCCATAGGGACAGGGTCAGGATCAACGTCCTGACTTTC. The encoded protein is CASSHRDRVRINVLTF. Supplemented by reference TRBV5-8 and TRBJ2-6, the full variable domain reads EAGVTQSPTHLIKTRGQQATLRCSPISGHTSVYWYQQALGLGLQFLLWYDEGEERNRGNFPPRFSGRQFPNYSSELNVNALELEDSALYLCASSHRDRVRINVLTFGAGSRLTVL.

The V gene is TRBV11-2, the J gene TRBJ1-3; TRBD1 matches 7 bases. The V gene's germline CDR1 is SGHAT and CDR2 FQNNGV. The J segment lost 0 bases and the V segment lost 2 bases, leaving 7 bases of the junction unmatched. This CDR3 has 17 residues. CDR3 sequence reads: CASSLRGQARSGNTIYF. CDR3 nucleotides: TGTGCCAGCAGCTTACGCGGACAGGCGCGCTCTGGAAACACCATATATTTT. The entire variable domain, with the rest obtained from reference TRBV11-2 and TRBJ1-3, is as follows: EAGVAQSPRYKIIEKRQSVAFWCNPISGHATLYWYQQILGQGPKLLIQFQNNGVVDDSQLPKDRFSAERLKGVDSTLKIQPAKLEDSAVYLCASSLRGQARSGNTIYFGEGSWLTVV.

This chain joins TRBV9 and TRBJ2-7; D possibly matches TRBD1 or TRBD2 (5 bases each). The CDR3 length is 15 residues. V lost 4 bases and J 3 bases, leaving 17 bases between the germline ends. Germline V gene lookup returns CDR1 SGDLS and CDR2 YYNGEE. The CDR3 region has the DNA TGTGCCAGCAGCTCCCCCGGGACGGGGAACTACGAGCAGTACTTC. This codes for CASSSPGTGNYEQYF. The full variable domain, with the rest looked up from reference TRBV9 and TRBJ2-7, is DSGVTQTPKHLITATGQRVTLRCSPRSGDLSVYWYQQSLDQGLQFLIQYYNGEERAKGNILERFSAQQFPDLHSELNLSSLELGDSALYFCASSSPGTGNYEQYFGPGTRLTVT.

This clone occurred once. The V and J genes are TRBV30 and TRBJ2-7, with 7 positions matching TRBD2. The V gene end was trimmed by 3 bases and the J gene end by 3 bases; junction bases not matched to a gene: 8. CDR3 length equals 14 residues. Germline V CDR1 and CDR2: GTSNPN, SVGIG (reference sequence). In DNA, the CDR3 is TGTGCCTGGAGCCATTTAGGACTAGGCTACGAGCAGTACTTC. The encoded protein is CAWSHLGLGYEQYF.